These T cell receptor beta chains were read from a single sample in a study of blood T cell repertoires in COVID-19. TCRdb's table, derived via immunoSEQ multiplex PCR, lists solely in-frame clones and lacks some. The top ten clones hold around 8% of a sample with a few hundred thousand clones, roughly 86% of them seen once. What was sequenced was peripheral blood. These receptors were obtained from a woman aged 45-59 years who had recovered from COVID-19. Each CDR3 is given with its conserved first and last residue. D genes are given only for firm matches. The listing skips clone size in some rows; elsewhere it reads once, few, many or a size class.

TRBV27	-	TRBD1	TRBJ2-7	CASSLTGVDYEQYF	TGTGCCAGCAGTCTGACAGGGGTTGACTACGAGCAGTACTTC
TRBV7-2	-	-	TRBJ2-5	CASSPSRGSSRQETQYF	TGTGCCAGCAGCCCTAGTAGGGGGTCATCCCGCCAGGAGACCCAGTACTTC
TRBV7-9	-	TRBD1	TRBJ2-2	CASSLQGATGELFF	TGTGCCAGCAGCTTACAGGGGGCCACCGGGGAGCTGTTTTTT
TRBV6-5	once	-	TRBJ2-5	CASSYSPSTSETQYF	TGTGCCAGCAGTTACTCCCCTAGCACGTCAGAGACCCAGTACTTC
TRBV6-6	-	-	TRBJ2-7	CASTFDSFYEQYF	TGTGCCAGCACCTTCGACAGCTTCTACGAGCAGTACTTC
TRBV25-1	-	TRBD1	TRBJ1-6	CASSQTGRNSPLHF	TGTGCCAGCAGTCAGACAGGGAGAAATTCACCCCTCCACTTT
TRBV30	-	-	TRBJ2-1	CAWSAGIEQFF	TGTGCCTGGAGTGCCGGGATTGAGCAGTTCTTC
TRBV15	-	-	TRBJ1-6	CATTSSRRGRRWSPLHF	TGTGCCACCACTTCGTCTCGGAGGGGACGTAGATGGTCACCCCTCCACTTT
TRBV3-1/TRBV3-2	many	TRBD1	TRBJ1-1	CASSQDSYRGAEAFF	TGTGCCAGCAGCCAAGATTCGTACAGGGGAGCCGAAGCTTTCTTT
TRBV30	-	-	TRBJ1-1	CAWTSSAGRWTEAFF	TGTGCCTGGACGTCCTCGGCAGGCAGGTGGACTGAAGCTTTCTTT
TRBV7-2	-	TRBD2	TRBJ2-2	CASSFTSGAELFF	TGTGCCAGCAGTTTCACTAGCGGGGCTGAGCTGTTTTTT
TRBV30	few	TRBD1	TRBJ2-2	CAWSEDRLGTGELFF	TGTGCCTGGAGTGAGGACAGGCTGGGGACCGGGGAGCTGTTTTTT
TRBV19	-	TRBD1	TRBJ2-3	CASSTPGTGLDTQYF	TGTGCCAGTAGCACCCCCGGGACAGGGTTGGATACGCAGTATTTT
TRBV19	-	TRBD1	TRBJ2-7	CASEPGQGASEQYF	TGTGCCAGTGAACCGGGACAGGGGGCGTCCGAGCAGTACTTC
TRBV28	-	-	TRBJ2-7	CASSGESLGEQYF	TGTGCCAGCAGCGGTGAGTCTCTCGGCGAGCAGTACTTC
TRBV30	-	-	TRBJ1-5	CAWKQGPNQPQHF	TGTGCCTGGAAACAGGGACCCAATCAGCCCCAGCATTTT
TRBV18	-	TRBD1	TRBJ1-2	CASSLNDRAPAGYTF	TGTGCCAGCTCACTCAACGACAGGGCCCCTGCGGGCTACACCTTC
TRBV3-1/TRBV3-2	-	-	TRBJ2-1	CASRAKPGTSSYNEQFF	TGTGCCAGCAGAGCGAAACCCGGGACTTCCTCCTACAATGAGCAGTTCTTC
TRBV5-1	-	TRBD1	TRBJ1-2	CASSITGTGAYGYTF	TGCGCCAGCAGCATTACCGGGACAGGAGCCTATGGCTACACCTTC
TRBV5-6	-	TRBD2	TRBJ2-7	CASSTQSGGPSYEQYF	TGTGCCAGCAGCACACAAAGCGGGGGCCCCTCCTACGAGCAGTACTTC
TRBV19	once	-	TRBJ2-7	CASSIGTDTYEQYF	TGTGCCAGTAGTATAGGGACAGATACCTACGAGCAGTACTTC
TRBV20-1	-	-	TRBJ1-5	CSASIREDQPQHF	TGCAGTGCTAGTATAAGGGAGGATCAGCCCCAGCATTTT
TRBV9	-	TRBD2	TRBJ2-3	CASSAPGGLNTDTQYF	TGTGCCAGCAGCGCTCCGGGGGGTCTTAACACAGATACGCAGTATTTT
TRBV18	-	-	TRBJ1-2	CASSPVNYGYTF	TGTGCCAGCTCTCCGGTTAACTATGGCTACACCTTC
TRBV29-1	-	TRBD1	TRBJ2-5	CSVAGQLARETQYF	TGCAGCGTTGCGGGACAGTTGGCTAGAGAGACCCAGTACTTC
TRBV7-8	-	-	TRBJ2-2	CASSSPGGGRTGELFF	TGTGCCAGCAGCTCCCCGGGCGGGGGCCGGACCGGGGAGCTGTTTTTT
TRBV4-2	-	-	TRBJ2-5	CASSQDWEEIETQYF	TGTGCCAGCAGCCAAGACTGGGAGGAGATTGAGACCCAGTACTTC
TRBV28	-	TRBD2	TRBJ2-7	CASSFPGTSGYYEQYF	TGTGCCAGCAGTTTTCCCGGGACTAGCGGTTACTACGAGCAGTACTTC
TRBV2	-	-	TRBJ2-7	CASSESGGRSGEQYF	TGTGCCAGCAGTGAAAGTGGAGGACGGTCGGGCGAGCAGTACTTC
TRBV7-2	-	TRBD2	TRBJ2-7	CASSPRTSGTYEQYF	TGTGCCAGCAGCCCGCGGACTAGCGGGACTTACGAGCAGTACTTC
TRBV7-2	-	-	TRBJ2-7	CASSPGSLGSYEQYF	TGTGCCAGCAGCCCCGGTTCGCTCGGCTCCTACGAGCAGTACTTC
TRBV6-5	-	-	TRBJ2-7	CASSLGKTYEQYF	TGTGCCAGCAGTTTGGGCAAAACCTACGAGCAGTACTTC
TRBV7-9	-	TRBD1	TRBJ1-2	CASSPTGDDGYTF	TGTGCCAGCAGCCCGACAGGGGATGATGGCTACACCTTC
TRBV10-2	-	-	TRBJ2-7	CASSELGSSYEQYF	TGCGCCAGCAGTGAGTTGGGGAGCTCCTACGAGCAGTACTTC
TRBV5-1	-	-	TRBJ2-3	CASRGGLDTQYF	TGCGCCAGCAGGGGCGGGCTGGATACGCAGTATTTT